These 22 T cell receptor beta chains share one sample of origin, sequenced in a study of OX40 agonist ivuxolimab in advanced cancers. Method: immunoSEQ multiplex PCR; TCRdb's copy keeps in-frame clones and lacks some. The sample holds some 74,000 clones, 90% seen once. The sequences come from CD4+ or CD8+ T cells sorted from blood, collected in a trial of the OX40 agonist ivuxolimab. The source is an adult with an advanced solid tumor such as melanoma, head and neck, liver or kidney cancer.

The chain employs TRBV28 and TRBJ1-1; D not resolved. The CDR3 covers 16 residues. CDR1 is MDHEN, CDR2 SYDVKM, per germline. V was pared by 3 bases and J by 0 bases, with 14 bases between. In nucleotides, the CDR3 is TGTGCCAGCAGTTTCCCCGACAAGGGAGTGAACACTGAAGCTTTCTTT. Encoded protein: CASSFPDKGVNTEAFF.

The CDR3 region has the DNA TGTGCCAGCAGCCCTTCGACTGGCCCCGGGGAGCTGTTTTTT. This translates into CASSPSTGPGELFF. The chain carries TRBV11-3 and TRBJ2-2; D not certain. There are 14 residues in the CDR3. The V and J ends lost 5 bases and 6 bases respectively, with 13 bases between them. Germline CDR1 reads SGHNT; CDR2 reads YENEEA. Filled out from reference TRBV11-3 and TRBJ2-2, the complete variable domain reads EAGVVQSPRYKIIEKKQPVAFWCNPISGHNTLYWYLQNLGQGPELLIRYENEEAVDDSQLPKDRFSAERLKGVDSTLKIQPAELGDSAVYLCASSPSTGPGELFFGEGSRLTVL.

The V gene is TRBV2, the J gene TRBJ2-7; the D is unclear. The V gene's germline CDR1 is SNHLY and CDR2 FYNNEI. Trimming removed 7 bases from V and 7 bases from J, with 14 bases in between. The CDR3 covers 12 residues. CDR3 DNA: TGTGCCAGCACCCCCCTCGTGGGGGAGCAGTACTTC. Protein product: CASTPLVGEQYF.

V is TRBV10-3 and J is TRBJ1-2; possibly TRBD1 for D (6 bases). The CDR3 extends over 12 amino acids. V was shortened by 3 bases and J by 8 bases, with 10 bases between the two germline ends. Germline V CDR1 and CDR2: ENHRY, SYGVKD. This CDR3 is CAISERGEGYTF. CDR3 nucleotides: TGTGCCATCAGTGAAAGGGGGGAAGGCTACACCTTC.

The genes are TRBV2 and TRBJ1-2, with 8 nucleotides matching TRBD1. Germline CDR1 SNHLY, CDR2 FYNNEI. This CDR3 comprises 14 residues. V shed 6 bases and J 8 bases; nucleotides not matched to a gene: 11. In nucleotides, the CDR3 is TGTGCCAGCAGGGCGACAGGGGCTGGTAGAGGCTACACCTTC. Translating gives CASRATGAGRGYTF.

The chain uses TRBV19 and TRBJ2-5; 8 nucleotides agree with TRBD2. V shed 1 base, J shed 2 bases, and the junction held 6 bases outside the gene matches. Germline V gene sequence: CDR1 LNHDA, CDR2 SQIVND (reference sequence). CDR3 length: 16 amino acids. The CDR3 loop reads CASSIAGGGAQETQYF. CDR3 coding DNA: TGTGCCAGTAGTATAGCGGGAGGGGGGGCACAAGAGACCCAGTACTTC.

The J gene is TRBJ2-7, the V gene TRBV19; D might be TRBD1 (5 bases). The CDR3 has 13 residues. With 10 bases removed from V and 2 bases from J, the gap between germline ends came to 15 bases. CDR1 is LNHDA and CDR2 is SQIVND in the germline V gene (reference sequence). The CDR3 bases are TGTGCCACAAGGCCGGACACAGCCTACGAGCAGTACGTC. Translated: CATRPDTAYEQYV.

The chain joins TRBV30 to TRBJ1-1; D not certain. The CDR3 is made up of 12 amino acids. Deletions cut 2 bases from V and 1 base from J, with 5 bases between. CDR1 is GTSNPN, CDR2 SVGIG, per germline (reference sequence). The CDR3 DNA follows: TGTGCCTGGAGTCGGTGGAACACTGAAGCTTTCTTT. Protein sequence: CAWSRWNTEAFF.

The chain links TRBV5-1 to TRBJ2-5; 12 nucleotides match TRBD1. Germline loops: CDR1 SGHRS, CDR2 YFSETQ. CDR3 size: 17 residues. The trim removed 4 bases at V and 5 bases at J, leaving 12 bases unmatched. CDR3 nucleotide sequence: TGCGCCAGCAGCCCTACTCCGGGACAGGGGGCGGGTGAGACCCAGTACTTC. Translation: CASSPTPGQGAGETQYF.

The count of this clone is one. This chain uses TRBV5-4 with TRBJ2-2, with TRBD1 matching 11 bases. The CDR3 contains 14 residues. Germline assignment: CDR1 SGHNT and CDR2 YYREEE (reference sequence). J gave up 4 bases and V 4 bases, and 0 bases lay outside the gene matches. CDR3 nucleotide sequence: TGTGCCAGCAGCGGGACAGGGGGCACCGGGGAGCTGTTTTTT. Its translation is CASSGTGGTGELFF. Filled out from reference TRBV5-4 and TRBJ2-2, the complete variable domain reads ETGVTQSPTHLIKTRGQQVTLRCSSQSGHNTVSWYQQALGQGPQFIFQYYREEENGRGNFPPRFSGLQFPNYSSELNVNALELDDSALYLCASSGTGGTGELFFGEGSRLTVL.

The genes are TRBV4-1 and TRBJ2-5; D remains ambiguous. The CDR3 has 13 amino acids. Trimming stripped 4 bases from V and 1 base from J, with 7 bases between. The germline V gene has CDR1 MGHRA and CDR2 YSYEKL. The CDR3 DNA reads TGCGCCAGCAGCCGGGCGAGCCAAGAGACCCAGTACTTC. Translated: CASSRASQETQYF.

The rearrangement links TRBV18 to TRBJ2-7; D unclear. Trimming took 3 bases from V and 0 from J, leaving 3 bases between them. The germline V gene encodes CDR1 KGHSH and CDR2 LQKENI. The length of the CDR3 is 12 residues. The CDR3 bases are TGTGCCAGCTCACCCACCTCCTACGAGCAGTACTTC. It encodes CASSPTSYEQYF.

V gene TRBV19 combines with J gene TRBJ1-1; D is unresolved. V shed 7 bases and J shed 4 bases, with 19 bases lying between them. The CDR3 runs 15 residues. Per the germline V gene, CDR1 is LNHDA and CDR2 is SQIVND (reference sequence). The CDR3 nucleotides read TGTGCCAGTACCGATCTGTCCGATCCCCTCACTGAAGCTTTCTTT. Its translation: CASTDLSDPLTEAFF. The entire variable domain, with the rest obtained from reference TRBV19 and TRBJ1-1, is as follows: DGGITQSPKYLFRKEGQNVTLSCEQNLNHDAMYWYRQDPGQGLRLIYYSQIVNDFQKGDIAEGYSVSREKKESFPLTVTSAQKNPTAFYLCASTDLSDPLTEAFFGQGTRLTVV.

The gene calls are TRBV10-3 and TRBJ1-5; the D is unclear. This CDR3 region has 12 residues. Germline loops: CDR1 ENHRY, CDR2 SYGVKD. The V gene lost 0 bases and the J gene lost 11 bases, with 8 bases spanning the gap. CDR3 coding DNA: TGTGCCATCAGTGAGTCACAGAAGGCCCAGCATTTT. As protein: CAISESQKAQHF.

The rearrangement uses TRBV7-2 and TRBJ2-7, with 12 bases fitting TRBD2. This CDR3 contains 14 residues. J was trimmed by 2 bases and V by 6 bases; bases with no gene match: 2. CDR1 is SGHTA and CDR2 is FQGNSA in the germline V gene. DNA of the CDR3: TGTGCCAGCAGGTGGACTAGCGGGGCCTACGAGCAGTACTTC. The encoded protein is CASRWTSGAYEQYF.

This chain links TRBV7-6 with TRBJ2-5, with 10 bases matching TRBD2. Germline CDR1 SGHVS, CDR2 FNYEAQ. Trimming cost V 5 bases and J 4 bases; bases outside gene matches: 13. CDR3 size: 17 residues. CDR3 sequence (DNA): TGTGCCAGCAGCCTCCCACATGGGTTAGCGGGGGGAGAGACCCAGTACTTC. This sequence encodes CASSLPHGLAGGETQYF.

This chain connects TRBV28 to TRBJ1-1; maybe TRBD1 (5 bases). V lost 5 bases to trimming and J lost 7 bases, with 20 bases between them. The CDR3 extends over 15 amino acids. Germline V lookup: CDR1 MDHEN, CDR2 SYDVKM. The DNA for the CDR3 is TGTGCCAGCAGTGTTAGCGGAGCCAGGGCGAATGAAGCTTTCTTT. It codes for CASSVSGARANEAFF.

The rearrangement uses TRBV30 and TRBJ1-2; a possible D gene is TRBD1 (5 bases). This CDR3 contains 15 residues. From germline, CDR1 is GTSNPN and CDR2 SVGIG (reference sequence). V was trimmed by 1 base and J by 2 bases, leaving 14 bases between them. The CDR3: CAWSAQAPGNYGYTF. CDR3 nucleotide sequence: TGTGCCTGGAGTGCACAGGCCCCGGGGAACTATGGCTACACCTTC.

The V call is TRBV12-5, the J call TRBJ1-1, with D perhaps matching TRBD1 (6 bases). CDR3 length: 14 amino acids. CDR1 is LGHNT, CDR2 FRNRAP, per germline. The V end was cut by 2 bases, the J end by 11 bases, with 18 bases between. CDR3 nucleotide sequence: TGTGCTAGTGGTTTGTCACCGAGAGGGGGGGATGCTTTCTTT. Translated: CASGLSPRGGDAFF.

The V and J genes are TRBV11-3 and TRBJ2-2; 14 bases agree with TRBD2. Trimming took 0 bases from V and 0 from J; bases not matched to a gene: 6. CDR3 length: 20 residues. Germline V gene sequence: CDR1 SGHNT, CDR2 YENEEA. The CDR3 DNA reads TGTGCCAGCAGCTTAGATCCCGGACTAGCGGGGGGCTCGAACACCGGGGAGCTGTTTTTT. Its translation: CASSLDPGLAGGSNTGELFF.

This chain links TRBV28 with TRBJ1-2, with no clear D. Germline loops: CDR1 MDHEN, CDR2 SYDVKM. The CDR3 spans 15 residues. V was clipped by 3 bases and J by 3 bases, with 14 bases between them. In nucleotides, the CDR3 is TGTGCCAGCAGTTTTGAGACCCTCAGACACTATGGCTACACCTTC. Translated: CASSFETLRHYGYTF.

The rearrangement links TRBV28 to TRBJ1-1, with 8 bases that match TRBD1. Germline lookup yields CDR1 MDHEN and CDR2 SYDVKM. The CDR3 spans 13 residues. The J segment lost 9 bases and the V segment lost 0 bases, leaving 3 bases of the junction unmatched. DNA for the CDR3: TGTGCCAGCAGTTTATGGCAGGGGGCCCAAGCTTTCTTT. Its translation is CASSLWQGAQAFF.